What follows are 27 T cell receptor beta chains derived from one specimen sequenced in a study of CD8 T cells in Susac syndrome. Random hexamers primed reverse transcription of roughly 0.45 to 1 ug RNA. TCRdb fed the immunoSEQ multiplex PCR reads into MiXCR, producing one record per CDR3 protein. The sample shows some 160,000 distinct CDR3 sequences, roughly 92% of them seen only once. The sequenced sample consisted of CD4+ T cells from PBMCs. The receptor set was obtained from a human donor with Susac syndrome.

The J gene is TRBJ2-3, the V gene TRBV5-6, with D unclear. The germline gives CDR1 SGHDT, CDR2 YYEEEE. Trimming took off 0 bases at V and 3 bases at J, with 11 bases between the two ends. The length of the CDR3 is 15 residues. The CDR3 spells CASSLDPSITDTQYF. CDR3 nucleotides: TGTGCCAGCAGCTTGGATCCATCGATTACAGATACGCAGTATTTT.

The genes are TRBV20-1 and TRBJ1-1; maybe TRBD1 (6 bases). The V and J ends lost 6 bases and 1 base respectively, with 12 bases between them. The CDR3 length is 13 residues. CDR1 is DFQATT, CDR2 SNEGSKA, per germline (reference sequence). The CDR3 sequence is CSARQDSNTEAFF. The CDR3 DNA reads TGCAGTGCAAGACAGGATTCGAACACTGAAGCTTTCTTT.

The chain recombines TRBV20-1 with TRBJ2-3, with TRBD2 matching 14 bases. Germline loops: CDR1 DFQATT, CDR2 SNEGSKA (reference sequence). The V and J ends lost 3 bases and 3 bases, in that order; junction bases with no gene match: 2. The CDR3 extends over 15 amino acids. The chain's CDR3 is CSASGLAGGTDTQYF. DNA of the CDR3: TGCAGTGCTAGCGGACTAGCGGGAGGTACAGATACGCAGTATTTT.

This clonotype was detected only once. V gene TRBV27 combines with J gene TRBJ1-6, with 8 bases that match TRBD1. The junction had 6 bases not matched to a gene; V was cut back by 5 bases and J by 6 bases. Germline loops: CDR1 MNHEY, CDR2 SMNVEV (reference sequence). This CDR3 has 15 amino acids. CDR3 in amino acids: CASSPDRGGNSPLHF. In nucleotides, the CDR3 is TGTGCCAGCAGTCCCGACAGGGGTGGTAATTCACCCCTCCACTTT.

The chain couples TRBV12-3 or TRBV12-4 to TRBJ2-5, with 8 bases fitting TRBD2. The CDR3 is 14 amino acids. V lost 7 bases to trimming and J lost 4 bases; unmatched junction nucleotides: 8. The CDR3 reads CASTVSGGGETQYF. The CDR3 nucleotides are TGTGCCAGCACCGTCAGCGGGGGTGGAGAGACCCAGTACTTC.

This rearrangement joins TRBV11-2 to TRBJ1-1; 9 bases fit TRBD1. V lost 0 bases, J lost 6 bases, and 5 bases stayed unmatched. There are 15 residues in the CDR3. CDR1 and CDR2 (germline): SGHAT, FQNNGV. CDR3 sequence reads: CASSLDTDRGAEAFF. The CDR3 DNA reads TGTGCCAGCAGCTTAGATACGGACAGGGGAGCTGAAGCTTTCTTT.

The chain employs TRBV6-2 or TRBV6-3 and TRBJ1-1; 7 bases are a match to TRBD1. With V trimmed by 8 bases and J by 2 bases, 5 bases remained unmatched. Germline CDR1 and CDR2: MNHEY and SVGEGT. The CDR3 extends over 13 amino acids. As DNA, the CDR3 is TGTGCCAGCGGAAGACAGGGTAACACTGAAGCTTTCTTT. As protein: CASGRQGNTEAFF.

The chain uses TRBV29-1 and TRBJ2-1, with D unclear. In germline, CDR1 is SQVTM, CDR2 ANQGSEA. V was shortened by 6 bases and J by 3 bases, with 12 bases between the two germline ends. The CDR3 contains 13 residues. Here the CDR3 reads CSVRGRNYNEQFF. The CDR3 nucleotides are TGCAGCGTACGCGGACGGAACTACAATGAGCAGTTCTTC.

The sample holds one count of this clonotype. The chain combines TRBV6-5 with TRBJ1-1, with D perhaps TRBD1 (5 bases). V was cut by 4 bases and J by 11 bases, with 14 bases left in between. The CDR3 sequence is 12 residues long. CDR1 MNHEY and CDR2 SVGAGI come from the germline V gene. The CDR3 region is CASSFAGREAFF. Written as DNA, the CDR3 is TGTGCCAGCAGTTTTGCGGGGCGGGAGGCTTTCTTT.

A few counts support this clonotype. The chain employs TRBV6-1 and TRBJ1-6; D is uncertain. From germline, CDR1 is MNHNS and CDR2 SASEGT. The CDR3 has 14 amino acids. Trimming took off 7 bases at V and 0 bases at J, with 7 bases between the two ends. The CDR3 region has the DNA TGTGCCAGCATCGGGAGCTCCTATAATTCACCCCTCCACTTT. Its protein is CASIGSSYNSPLHF.

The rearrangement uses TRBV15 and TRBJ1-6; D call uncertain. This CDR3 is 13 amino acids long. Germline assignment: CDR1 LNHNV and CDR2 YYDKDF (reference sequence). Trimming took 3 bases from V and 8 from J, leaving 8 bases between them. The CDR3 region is CATSRADYSPLHF. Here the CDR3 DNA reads TGTGCCACCAGCAGGGCCGACTATTCACCCCTCCACTTT.

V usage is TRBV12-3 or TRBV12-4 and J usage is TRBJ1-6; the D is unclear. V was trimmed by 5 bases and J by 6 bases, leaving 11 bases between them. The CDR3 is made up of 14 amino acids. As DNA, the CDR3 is TGTGCCAGCAGTCCCCACCTGGGTAATTCACCCCTCCACTTT. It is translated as CASSPHLGNSPLHF.

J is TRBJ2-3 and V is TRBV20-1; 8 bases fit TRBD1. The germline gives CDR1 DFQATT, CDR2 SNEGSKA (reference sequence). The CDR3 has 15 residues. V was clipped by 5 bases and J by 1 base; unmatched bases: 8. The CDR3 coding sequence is TGCAGTGCTCTAATCGGACAGGGCGGCACAGATACGCAGTATTTT. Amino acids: CSALIGQGGTDTQYF.

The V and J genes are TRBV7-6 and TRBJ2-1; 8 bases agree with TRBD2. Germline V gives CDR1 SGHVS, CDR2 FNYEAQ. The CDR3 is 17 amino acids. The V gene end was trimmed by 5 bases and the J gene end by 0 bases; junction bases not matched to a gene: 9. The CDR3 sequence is CASSRTPGLDSYNEQFF. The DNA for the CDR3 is TGTGCCAGCAGCCGGACCCCGGGACTAGACTCCTACAATGAGCAGTTCTTC.

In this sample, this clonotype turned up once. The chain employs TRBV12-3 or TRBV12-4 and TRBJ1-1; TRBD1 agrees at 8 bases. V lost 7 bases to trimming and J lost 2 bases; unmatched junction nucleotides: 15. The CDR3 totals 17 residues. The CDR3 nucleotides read TGTGCCAGCACCTCGTACAGGGGGTCCTCCACTAACACTGAAGCTTTCTTT. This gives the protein CASTSYRGSSTNTEAFF.

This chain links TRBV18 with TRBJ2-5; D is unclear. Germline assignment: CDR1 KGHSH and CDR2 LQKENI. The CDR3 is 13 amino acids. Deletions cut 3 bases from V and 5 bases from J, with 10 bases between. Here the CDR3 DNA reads TGTGCCAGCTCACCCTCAGGAGCCGAGACCCAGTACTTC. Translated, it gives CASSPSGAETQYF.

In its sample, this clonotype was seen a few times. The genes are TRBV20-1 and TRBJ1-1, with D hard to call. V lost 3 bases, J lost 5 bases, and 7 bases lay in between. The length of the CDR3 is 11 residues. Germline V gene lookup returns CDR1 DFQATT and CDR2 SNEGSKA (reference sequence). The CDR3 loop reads CSASPGTEAFF. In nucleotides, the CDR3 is TGCAGTGCTAGCCCGGGTACTGAAGCTTTCTTT.

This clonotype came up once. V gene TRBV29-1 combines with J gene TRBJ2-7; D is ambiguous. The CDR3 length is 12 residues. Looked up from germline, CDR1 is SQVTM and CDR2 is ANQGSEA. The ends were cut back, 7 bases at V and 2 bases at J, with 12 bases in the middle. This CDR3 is CSARLQTYEQYF. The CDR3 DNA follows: TGCAGCGCCCGTTTACAAACCTACGAGCAGTACTTC.

Here the CDR3 reads CASSAVSGVYNEQFF. The CDR3 DNA sequence: TGTGCCAGCAGCGCAGTAAGCGGGGTTTACAATGAGCAGTTCTTC. The chain recombines TRBV9 with TRBJ2-1, with 7 positions matching TRBD2. The germline CDR1 and CDR2 sequences are SGDLS and YYNGEE. This CDR3 comprises 15 residues. V dropped 3 bases and J dropped 4; count of bases not matched to a gene: 7.

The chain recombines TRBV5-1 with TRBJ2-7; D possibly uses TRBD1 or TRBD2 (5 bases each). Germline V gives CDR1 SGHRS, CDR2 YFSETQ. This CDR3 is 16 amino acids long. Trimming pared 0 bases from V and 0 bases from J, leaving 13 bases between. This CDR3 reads CASSLARDGSSYEQYF. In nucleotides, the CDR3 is TGCGCCAGCAGCTTGGCCCGGGACGGAAGCTCCTACGAGCAGTACTTC. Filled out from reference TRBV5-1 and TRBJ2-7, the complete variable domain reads KAGVTQTPRYLIKTRGQQVTLSCSPISGHRSVSWYQQTPGQGLQFLFEYFSETQRNKGNFPGRFSGRQFSNSRSEMNVSTLELGDSALYLCASSLARDGSSYEQYFGPGTRLTVT.

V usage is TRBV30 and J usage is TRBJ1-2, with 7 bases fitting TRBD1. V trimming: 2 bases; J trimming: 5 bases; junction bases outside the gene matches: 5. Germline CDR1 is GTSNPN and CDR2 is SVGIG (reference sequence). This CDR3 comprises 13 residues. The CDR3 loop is CAWSPGQTYGYTF. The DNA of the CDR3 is TGTGCCTGGAGTCCGGGACAGACTTATGGCTACACCTTC.

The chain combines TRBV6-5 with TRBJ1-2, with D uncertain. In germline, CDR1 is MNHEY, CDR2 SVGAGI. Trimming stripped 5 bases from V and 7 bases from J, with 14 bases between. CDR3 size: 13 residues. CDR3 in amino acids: CASSEGRTGGYTF. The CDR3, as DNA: TGTGCCAGCAGTGAGGGCCGAACGGGTGGCTACACCTTC.

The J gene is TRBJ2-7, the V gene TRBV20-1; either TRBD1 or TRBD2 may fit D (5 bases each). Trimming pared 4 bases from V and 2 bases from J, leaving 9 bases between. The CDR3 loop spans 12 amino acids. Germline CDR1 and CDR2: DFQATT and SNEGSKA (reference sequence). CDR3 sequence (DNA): TGCAGTGCTAAACGGGACGCCTACGAGCAGTACTTC. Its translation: CSAKRDAYEQYF.

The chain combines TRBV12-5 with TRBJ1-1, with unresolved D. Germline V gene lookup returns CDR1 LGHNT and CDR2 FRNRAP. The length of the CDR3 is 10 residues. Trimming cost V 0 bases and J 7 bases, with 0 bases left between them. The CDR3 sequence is CASGLVEAFF. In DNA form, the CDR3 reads TGTGCTAGTGGTTTGGTTGAAGCTTTCTTT.

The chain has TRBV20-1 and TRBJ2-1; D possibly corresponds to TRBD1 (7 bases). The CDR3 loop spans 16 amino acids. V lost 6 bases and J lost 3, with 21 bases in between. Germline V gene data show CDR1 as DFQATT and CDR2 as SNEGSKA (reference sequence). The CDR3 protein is CSAPRQGGSLYNEQFF. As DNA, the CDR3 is TGCAGTGCGCCCCGACAGGGAGGTTCTCTCTACAATGAGCAGTTCTTC.

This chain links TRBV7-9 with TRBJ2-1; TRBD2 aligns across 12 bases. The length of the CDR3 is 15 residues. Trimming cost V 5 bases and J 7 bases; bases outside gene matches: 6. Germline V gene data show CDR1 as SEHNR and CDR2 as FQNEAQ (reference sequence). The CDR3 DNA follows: TGTGCCAGCAGCAAAAAACTAGCGGGAGGTAATGAGCAGTTCTTC. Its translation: CASSKKLAGGNEQFF. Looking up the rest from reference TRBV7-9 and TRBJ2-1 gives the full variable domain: DTGVSQNPRHKITKRGQNVTFRCDPISEHNRLYWYRQTLGQGPEFLTYFQNEAQLEKSRLLSDRFSAERPKGSFSTLEIQRTEQGDSAMYLCASSKKLAGGNEQFFGPGTRLTVL.

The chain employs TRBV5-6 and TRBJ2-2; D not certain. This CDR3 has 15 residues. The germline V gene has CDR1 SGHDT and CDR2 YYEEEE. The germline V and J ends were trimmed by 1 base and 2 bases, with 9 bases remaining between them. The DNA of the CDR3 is TGTGCCAGCAGCTTGTTGGCACAAAACACCGGGGAGCTGTTTTTT. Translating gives CASSLLAQNTGELFF.